This TCR beta chain was observed in a study of shared clonotypes between healthy human individuals. Germline CDR1 is LGHNA and CDR2 is YSLEER. The ends were cut back, 0 bases at V and 3 bases at J, with 9 bases in the middle. CDR3 length: 14 residues. CD8 cells regarded as naive lacked CD45RO, were positively chosen for CCR7, and omitted terminally differentiated effector memory CD45RA+ cells. Turning to this clone: Other DNA sequences in this specimen translate into the identical CDR3.

Every subset had its genomic DNA shared out evenly among several immunoSEQ plates. Sorted-subset replicate PCR reactions contained 200 to 250 ng DNA, corresponding to approximately 30,000 T cell genomes. The data were produced by immunoSEQ multiplex PCR, yet TCRdb's version contains in-frame clones alone and is incomplete. The repertoire includes some 2,000,000 clones, roughly 94% of them detected once, and 0.85% to 1.3% sits in the top ten. The receptor's source is a man between 18 and 29 years old in good health. Sequenced input: naive CD8+ T cells sorted from blood. J is TRBJ2-7 and V is TRBV4-3; possibly TRBD2 for D (5 bases). The CDR3 region has the DNA TGCGCCAGCAGCCAAGATCGGGGATACTACGAGCAGTACTTC. This encodes CASSQDRGYYEQYF.